This T cell receptor (beta chain) originates from a study of T-cell reconstitution after alpha-beta-depleted transplantation in children. This clonotype has more than one count but fewer than ten. Trimming removed 0 bases at V and 2 bases at J, with 8 bases between. The CDR3 has 15 amino acids. Per germline, CDR1 LGHDT and CDR2 YNNKEL (reference sequence). Unique molecular identifiers featured in how the TCRbeta library was prepared. MiXCR, run by TCRdb on the PCR reads, gives a single entry per CDR3 protein. The sample has about 690,000 distinct CDR3 sequences; around a sixth are singletons. This rearrangement joins TRBV3-1 to TRBJ2-1; unclear D gene. The receptor comes from a human donor who donated a stem cell graft to a child with acute myeloid leukemia. Sample: PBMCs from the stem cell graft donor, taken from the stem cell graft. CDR3 loop: CASSQELSPYNEQFF. DNA for the CDR3: TGTGCCAGCAGCCAAGAGTTAAGCCCCTACAATGAGCAGTTCTTC.